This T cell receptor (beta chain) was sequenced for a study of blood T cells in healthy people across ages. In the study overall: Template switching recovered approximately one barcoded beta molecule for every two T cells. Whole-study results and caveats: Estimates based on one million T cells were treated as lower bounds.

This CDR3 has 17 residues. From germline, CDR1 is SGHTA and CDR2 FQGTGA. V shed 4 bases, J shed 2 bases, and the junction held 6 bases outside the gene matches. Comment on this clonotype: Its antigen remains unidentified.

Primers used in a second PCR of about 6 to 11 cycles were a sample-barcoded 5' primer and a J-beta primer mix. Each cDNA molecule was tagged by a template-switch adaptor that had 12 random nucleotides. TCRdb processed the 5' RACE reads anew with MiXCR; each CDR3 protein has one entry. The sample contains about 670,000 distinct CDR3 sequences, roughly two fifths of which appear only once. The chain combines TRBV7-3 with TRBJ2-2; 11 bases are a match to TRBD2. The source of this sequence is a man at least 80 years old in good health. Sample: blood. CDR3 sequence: CASSSGTSGDNTGELFF. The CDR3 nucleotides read TGTGCCAGCAGCTCAGGGACTAGCGGAGATAACACCGGGGAGCTGTTTTTT.